The 24 T cell receptor beta chains presented below share a single source sample, sequenced in a study of T cell changes during pregnancy in multiple sclerosis. The method was immunoSEQ multiplex PCR; TCRdb's version includes in-frame clones alone and lacks a portion of them. Of 23,000 or so clones listed, roughly 88% are singletons. This specimen was CD8+ T cells from peripheral blood mononuclear cells, taken in the first trimester of pregnancy. These receptors were collected from a female donor in good health, enrolled as a control in a pregnancy study.

This rearrangement joins TRBV19 to TRBJ1-1; TRBD1 is a possible D gene (5 bases). V was pared by 1 base and J by 5 bases, with 11 bases between. The germline gives CDR1 LNHDA, CDR2 SQIVND (reference sequence). The CDR3 is 14 residues long. In DNA, the CDR3 is TGTGCCAGTAGTATAGTTTTTGGGGGGACTGAAGCTTTCTTT. This translates into CASSIVFGGTEAFF.

This clone was observed once. The rearrangement uses TRBV27 and TRBJ2-7; TRBD2 is a possible D gene (6 bases). Trimming cost V 7 bases and J 0 bases, with 13 bases left between them. This CDR3 spans 14 amino acids. Germline V gives CDR1 MNHEY, CDR2 SMNVEV (reference sequence). The CDR3 reads CASTPRGSSYEQYF. The CDR3 DNA reads TGTGCCAGCACACCCCGGGGGAGCTCCTACGAGCAGTACTTC.

This clone was found once. The CDR3: CASSLGFQTEKDGYTF. The CDR3, as DNA: TGTGCCAGCAGCTTAGGTTTTCAGACTGAAAAAGATGGCTACACCTTC. J is TRBJ1-2 and V is TRBV7-2; no clear D. CDR3 length equals 16 residues. Germline-derived CDR1 and CDR2 are SGHTA and FQGNSA. V was clipped by 1 base and J by 6 bases, with 18 bases between them.

V usage is TRBV4-3 and J usage is TRBJ2-1; TRBD1 is a possible D gene (5 bases). Looked up from germline, CDR1 is LGHNA and CDR2 is YSLEER. The V and J ends lost 1 base and 7 bases respectively, with 14 bases between them. CDR3 size: 15 residues. The CDR3 loop is CASSQVGAVGNEQFF. The DNA of the CDR3 is TGCGCCAGCAGCCAAGTTGGGGCGGTTGGAAATGAGCAGTTCTTC.

This chain uses TRBV5-4 with TRBJ1-3; no clear D gene. Trimming removed 4 bases from V and 6 bases from J, with 11 bases in between. The CDR3 is made up of 13 amino acids. Germline V lookup: CDR1 SGHNT, CDR2 YYREEE (reference sequence). The CDR3 bases are TGTGCCAGCAGCCACGTACTCTCAAACACCATATATTTT. Translated, it gives CASSHVLSNTIYF.

This clone was detected only once. The J gene is TRBJ2-4, the V gene TRBV4-2, with TRBD2 identical over 7 bases. This CDR3 region has 14 residues. Germline CDR1 is LGHNA and CDR2 is YNFKEQ. After removal of 5 bases from V and 0 bases from J, the junction contained 1 base not matched to a gene. The DNA for the CDR3 is TGTGCCAGCAGCGCGGGAGTAGCCAAAAACATTCAGTACTTC. Translation: CASSAGVAKNIQYF.

This rearrangement joins TRBV11-3 to TRBJ1-2, with TRBD1 identical over 8 bases. This CDR3 is 16 amino acids long. Trimming took 5 bases from V and 4 from J; bases not matched to a gene: 12. Germline V CDR1 and CDR2: SGHNT, YENEEA. In DNA form, the CDR3 reads TGTGCCAGCAGCACAGGGGGGACAGAGAAATCCTATGGCTACACCTTC. This codes for CASSTGGTEKSYGYTF.

The chain has TRBV6-4 and TRBJ2-3; 8 bases are a match to TRBD2. CDR1 is MRHNA, CDR2 SNTAGT, per germline. V trimming: 3 bases; J trimming: 2 bases; junction bases outside the gene matches: 4. The CDR3 totals 15 residues. The CDR3 sequence: CASSETGGSTDTQYF. The CDR3 nucleotides are TGTGCCAGCAGTGAAACGGGGGGGTCCACAGATACGCAGTATTTT.

This sequence joins TRBV29-1 and TRBJ2-7; the match to TRBD1 covers 8 bases. Germline CDR1 and CDR2: SQVTM and ANQGSEA. The junction had 13 bases not matched to a gene; V was cut back by 3 bases and J by 3 bases. The CDR3 is made up of 16 amino acids. The CDR3 DNA is TGCAGCGTTGAGTCTCCCGGACAGGGCGAATACTACGAGCAGTACTTC. Residues: CSVESPGQGEYYEQYF.

This clone has just one count. This sequence joins TRBV5-1 and TRBJ2-3; D is possibly TRBD2 (5 bases). Between the trimmed V and J ends, which lost 4 bases and 1 base, there was a span of 10 bases. The CDR3 extends over 14 amino acids. Germline V gene lookup returns CDR1 SGHRS and CDR2 YFSETQ. The CDR3 sequence is CASSAGGGTDTQYF. CDR3 DNA: TGCGCCAGCAGCGCGGGCGGAGGCACAGATACGCAGTATTTT.

This chain uses TRBV4-3 with TRBJ1-6; D uncertain. The V end lost 0 bases, the J end lost 0 bases, and 6 bases lay between the germline ends. CDR1 LGHNA and CDR2 YSLEER come from the germline V gene. There are 16 residues in the CDR3. The CDR3 sequence is CASSQDRFSYNSPLHF. DNA of the CDR3: TGCGCCAGCAGCCAAGACAGGTTCTCCTATAATTCACCCCTCCACTTT.

The CDR3 protein is CASSQDRGGSYNSPLHF. The CDR3 coding sequence is TGCGCCAGCAGCCAGGACAGGGGCGGCTCCTATAATTCACCCCTCCACTTT. The J gene is TRBJ1-6, the V gene TRBV4-3, with 9 bases aligning to TRBD1. Germline CDR1 LGHNA, CDR2 YSLEER. The J segment lost 0 bases and the V segment lost 3 bases, leaving 3 bases of the junction unmatched. The CDR3 sequence is 17 residues long.

This sequence joins TRBV4-1 and TRBJ2-3; perhaps TRBD2 as D (6 bases). The ends were cut back, 1 base at V and 2 bases at J, with 19 bases in the middle. Germline-derived CDR1 and CDR2 are MGHRA and YSYEKL. The CDR3 has 18 amino acids. Here the CDR3 reads CASSQGFTAGLDTDTQYF. The CDR3 nucleotides are TGCGCCAGCAGCCAAGGCTTTACGGCGGGGCTCGACACAGATACGCAGTATTTT.

The J gene is TRBJ2-1, the V gene TRBV7-3; 10 bases align to TRBD2. V lost 5 bases to trimming and J lost 10 bases; unmatched junction nucleotides: 8. The length of the CDR3 is 14 residues. Germline values: CDR1 SGHTA, CDR2 FQGTGA. CDR3 sequence reads: CASSHSGGASEQFF. In DNA form, the CDR3 reads TGTGCCAGCAGCCACAGCGGGGGGGCTTCGGAGCAGTTCTTC.

This clone was detected a few times. The chain couples TRBV27 to TRBJ2-7, with D perhaps matching TRBD1 (6 bases). V was clipped by 5 bases and J by 4 bases, with 12 bases between them. The CDR3 runs 13 residues. Germline CDR1 MNHEY, CDR2 SMNVEV (reference sequence). CDR3 sequence reads: CASSPDRGYEQYF. The CDR3 bases are TGTGCCAGCAGTCCTGATAGGGGGTACGAGCAGTACTTC.

The chain has TRBV4-2 and TRBJ1-3; TRBD1 agrees at 7 bases. J lost 1 base, V lost 0 bases, and 3 bases had no gene match. The CDR3 totals 16 residues. Germline CDR1 is LGHNA and CDR2 is YNFKEQ. The CDR3 DNA is TGTGCCAGCAGCCAAGATTGGACAGGTTCTGGAAACACCATATATTTT. Residues: CASSQDWTGSGNTIYF.

The V call is TRBV5-1, the J call TRBJ2-1, with D tentatively TRBD1 (6 bases). The CDR3 has 11 amino acids. Trimming removed 7 bases at V and 9 bases at J, with 11 bases between. Looked up from germline, CDR1 is SGHRS and CDR2 is YFSETQ. The chain's CDR3 is CASLVGAEQFF. In nucleotides, the CDR3 is TGCGCCAGCCTGGTGGGGGCTGAGCAGTTCTTC.

This chain joins TRBV5-6 and TRBJ1-4, with D possibly being TRBD1 (5 bases). This CDR3 has 16 amino acids. Trimming removed 0 bases from V and 4 bases from J, with 13 bases in between. Germline V gives CDR1 SGHDT, CDR2 YYEEEE. CDR3 sequence: CASSLAGGDFNEKLFF. The CDR3 DNA sequence: TGTGCCAGCAGCTTGGCCGGGGGAGACTTTAATGAAAAACTGTTTTTT. Supplemented by reference TRBV5-6 and TRBJ1-4, the full variable domain reads DAGVTQSPTHLIKTRGQQVTLRCSPKSGHDTVSWYQQALGQGPQFIFQYYEEEERQRGNFPDRFSGHQFPNYSSELNVNALLLGDSALYLCASSLAGGDFNEKLFFGSGTQLSVL.

V and J are TRBV27 and TRBJ1-5, with 9 positions matching TRBD1. The V gene's germline CDR1 is MNHEY and CDR2 SMNVEV (reference sequence). The CDR3 runs 17 residues. With 4 bases clipped from V and 6 bases from J, the junction kept 13 bases outside the gene matches. The CDR3 spells CASSSPPQDRGSQPQHF. CDR3 nucleotides: TGTGCCAGCAGTTCTCCTCCCCAGGACAGGGGAAGTCAGCCCCAGCATTTT.

This chain links TRBV7-2 with TRBJ1-1, with 9 bases that match TRBD1. The CDR3 runs 15 residues. Germline CDR1 and CDR2: SGHTA and FQGNSA. With 5 bases clipped from V and 0 bases from J, the junction kept 4 bases outside the gene matches. CDR3 coding DNA: TGTGCCAGCAGCCCCGGGACAGGGCTGAACACTGAAGCTTTCTTT. Translation gives CASSPGTGLNTEAFF.

The chain couples TRBV27 to TRBJ2-7; 9 bases are shared with TRBD1. CDR3 length: 14 amino acids. The V gene end was trimmed by 3 bases and the J gene end by 1 base; junction bases not matched to a gene: 1. Germline lookup yields CDR1 MNHEY and CDR2 SMNVEV (reference sequence). The DNA of the CDR3 is TGTGCCAGCAGTTTGGGACAGGGTTCCTACGAGCAGTACTTC. Translated: CASSLGQGSYEQYF.

This clone has a handful of counts. The V and J genes are TRBV7-8 and TRBJ2-1; 10 bases match TRBD2. The ends lost 0 bases at V and 8 bases at J; junction bases unmatched: 4. The CDR3 extends over 15 amino acids. The germline CDR1 and CDR2 sequences are SGHVS and FQNEAQ. The CDR3 is CASSLAGLAGDEQFF. CDR3 DNA: TGTGCCAGCAGCTTAGCGGGGCTAGCGGGAGATGAGCAGTTCTTC.

This clone was detected once. The chain joins TRBV6-5 to TRBJ1-1, with D hard to call. The germline V gene encodes CDR1 MNHEY and CDR2 SVGAGI. V lost 1 base, J lost 3 bases, and 6 bases lay in between. The CDR3 has 13 residues. The CDR3 is CASSYLSDTEAFF. The DNA of the CDR3 is TGTGCCAGCAGTTACTTATCGGACACTGAAGCTTTCTTT.

CDR3 coding DNA: TGTGCCACCAGCGGTACTAGCGGGGGGGCTGGAGAGCAGTTCTTC. This translates into CATSGTSGGAGEQFF. This rearrangement joins TRBV15 to TRBJ2-1; 13 bases fit TRBD2. CDR3 size: 15 residues. The V gene's germline CDR1 is LNHNV and CDR2 YYDKDF (reference sequence). V trimming: 5 bases; J trimming: 10 bases; junction bases outside the gene matches: 8. Combining the CDR3 with reference TRBV15 and TRBJ2-1 gives the whole variable domain DAMVIQNPRYQVTQFGKPVTLSCSQTLNHNVMYWYQQKSSQAPKLLFHYYDKDFNNEADTPDNFQSRRPNTSFCFLDIRSPGLGDTAMYLCATSGTSGGAGEQFFGPGTRLTVL.